This T cell receptor (beta chain) stems from a study of long-term antiretroviral therapy in people with HIV. Study results and limitations: Post-ART, diversity grew, though it stayed under transplant donor control levels.

V was clipped by 7 bases and J by 1 base, with 16 bases between them. This CDR3 is 15 amino acids long. CDR1 is SEHNR and CDR2 is FQNEAQ in the germline V gene (reference sequence). Comment on this clone: The antigen remains undetermined.

Each donor had at least one pre-ART and at least two post-ART PBMC samples. The authors ran the immunoSEQ assay, v3.0, at survey level. In sequencing, roughly 35,000-55,000 T-cell genomes per sample were targeted. Using immunoSEQ multiplex PCR, the repertoire was profiled, and TCRdb retains in-frame clones only, with some absent. The data hold over 30,000 clones, with approximately 80% observed a single time. Sequenced here: unsorted PBMCs, sampled 0.6 years after starting antiretroviral therapy. The sequence derives from a man in his late teens or twenties with HIV. The chain has TRBV7-9 and TRBJ1-1, with D tentatively TRBD1 (6 bases). The CDR3 reads CASTLRGGPNTEAFF. The CDR3 nucleotides are TGTGCCAGCACCTTGCGAGGGGGGCCGAACACTGAAGCTTTCTTT.